These 5 T cell receptor beta chains originate from one sample sequenced in a study of OX40 agonist ivuxolimab in advanced cancers. Sequenced by immunoSEQ multiplex PCR; TCRdb stores in-frame clones only, minus some. The sample contains 91,000 or so clones, 86% of which appear only once. This material consisted of CD4+ or CD8+ T cells sorted from blood, taken in a trial of the OX40 agonist ivuxolimab. These receptors originate from an adult with an advanced solid tumor such as melanoma, head and neck, liver or kidney cancer.

The chain joins TRBV6-4 to TRBJ2-1, with D unresolved. This CDR3 is 13 amino acids long. Trimming took 4 bases from V and 8 from J, leaving 12 bases between them. CDR1 and CDR2 from the germline V gene are MRHNA and SNTAGT. The CDR3 spells CASSAPGKDEQFF. The CDR3, as DNA: TGTGCCAGCAGTGCGCCAGGCAAGGATGAGCAGTTCTTC.

This chain uses TRBV18 with TRBJ1-1; D is ambiguous. Germline CDR1 is KGHSH and CDR2 is LQKENI. Trimming removed 4 bases at V and 3 bases at J, with 12 bases between. This CDR3 spans 14 amino acids. CDR3 DNA: TGTGCCAGCTCACTTCACAGAGAGGACACTGAAGCTTTCTTT. Amino acids: CASSLHREDTEAFF.

The chain combines TRBV5-1 with TRBJ2-1, with 8 bases fitting TRBD2. This CDR3 spans 14 amino acids. The V gene's germline CDR1 is SGHRS and CDR2 YFSETQ. Unmatched junction bases numbered 8, after V lost 4 bases and J lost 8 bases. The CDR3 sequence: CASSPGTSGDEQFF. In DNA, the CDR3 is TGCGCCAGCAGCCCCGGGACTAGTGGCGATGAGCAGTTCTTC.

The chain links TRBV7-9 to TRBJ2-1; TRBD2 agrees at 10 bases. The CDR3 spans 15 residues. In germline, CDR1 is SEHNR, CDR2 FQNEAQ (reference sequence). V was clipped by 5 bases and J by 4 bases; unmatched bases: 5. CDR3: CASSPGLAAYNEQFF. CDR3 nucleotides: TGTGCCAGCAGCCCCGGACTAGCGGCATACAATGAGCAGTTCTTC.

As DNA, the CDR3 is TGTGCCAGCAGTGAGGAGGGGCCCCAGCATTTT. Encoded protein: CASSEEGPQHF. The chain has TRBV6-1 and TRBJ1-5, with D hard to call. The V and J ends lost 3 bases and 9 bases respectively, with 6 bases between them. The CDR3 consists of 11 residues. Looked up from germline, CDR1 is MNHNS and CDR2 is SASEGT.